This note documents a single T cell receptor (beta chain) sequence. Its antigen is not yet known. Base qualities are missing; no much larger clone stands one base away. For CDR1 and CDR2, the germline V gene (reference sequence) lists SGHNT and YYREEE. Including the terminal cysteine and phenylalanine, the CDR3 comprises 14 residues. Of the read, only the CDR3 DNA is kept; its 42 bases are in frame from base 1. Relative to germline, V is missing 5 bases and J is missing 3 bases, with 7 bases of the junction outside any gene match. The data were obtained in a study of CD8 T cells in Susac syndrome (dated by TCRdb to the late 2010s). At the level of the whole study: Repertoire sequencing was used to test whether CD8+ T cell activation and differentiation in Susac syndrome was antigen driven. General conclusions and limits of the study: The number of individuals in the TCR sequencing and HLA analysis was acknowledged as relatively small.

Peripheral blood CD8+ and CD4+ T cells from healthy donors, Susac syndrome patients and multiple sclerosis patients were profiled by high-throughput TCR beta sequencing. Healthy donors were included as age- and sex-matched controls. Bulk CD8+ and CD4+ T cells were purified magnetically by negative isolation, whereas CD8+ TEMRA cells were enriched by FACS. Blood was collected in EDTA tubes and processed within 24 hours, with PBMCs isolated through density gradient centrifugation. PBMCs intended for TCR sequencing were cryopreserved in liquid nitrogen and were subsequently thawed in a 37 degrees C water bath. A purity of at least 90% was achieved for sorted or isolated CD4+, CD8+ and CD8+ TEMRA cells. RNA was extracted with the RNeasy kit and 0.5 to 1 ug was reverse transcribed using random hexamers. TCR beta CDR3 regions were amplified with the immunoSEQ multiplex PCR assay covering 54 Vbeta and 13 Jbeta segments. PCR amplification bias was corrected using a synthetic template baseline for primer optimization and computational correction. The study's own analysis went as follows. Reads were annotated to V, D and J genes per IMGT and analyzed with immunoSEQ Analyzer, keeping only productive sequences. Clonality was calculated as one minus the Shannon entropy normalized by log2 of the number of productive unique sequences. For each patient and control, public and private clones were evaluated within the 100 most prevalent clones. Clones were defined as Susac-specific when absent from the healthy and MS cohorts, from roughly 1,000 published viral clones and from other ImmuneACCESS disease sequences. In-frame beta chains were kept once TCRdb had trimmed the public reads at Q25 with fastp and called clones with MiXCR. Each entry merges the rows of one CDR3 protein and shows their most common DNA and genes. The V and J calls were not made by the authors but by TCRdb's processing. The sample table holds 150,000 to 200,000 distinct CDR3 sequences, of which about 95% were seen once. The biggest ten clones account for 0.085% to 0.12% of the sample.

The clonotype originates from a human donor in good health. The rearranged chain carries TRBV5-4 and TRBJ2-5, with 7 central nucleotides matching TRBD1. Specimen: CD4+ T cells from PBMCs. The DNA sequence is given as TGTGCCAGCAGACAGGGACAGAGGAAAGAGACCCAGTACTTC. It translates as CASRQGQRKETQYF.